This T cell receptor (beta chain) was obtained from a study of T cells after yellow fever vaccination. Overall study context: Fractions containing few cells were prepared with SMART-Seq v4 Ultra Low Input.

This clonotype was seen repeatedly, ten times or more. What it recognizes is unknown. Universal primer sites and UMIs were introduced during 5'RACE template-switching synthesis of TCR cDNA. TCRdb ran MiXCR on the 5' RACE reads and lists one entry per CDR3 protein. The sample includes 400,000 to 450,000 distinct CDR3 sequences, around 19% of them seen just once. Study outcomes and limitations: Re-detected after boosting: most primary clones, more than 95% of CD4 and roughly 88% of CD8. Abundant bulk-derived clonotypes could contaminate FACS-sorted repertoires.

Germline V gene lookup returns CDR1 SGHDT and CDR2 YYEEEE. The CDR3 length is 16 residues. V dropped 4 bases and J dropped 3 bases, with 16 bases sitting between them. The sample in question was PBMCs, obtained before the yellow fever booster vaccination. The TCR sequence derives from a man aged 18 to 35 who received the YFV17D yellow fever vaccine. The chain employs TRBV5-6 and TRBJ2-2; the D gene could be TRBD1 or TRBD2 (7 bases each). CDR3 nucleotide sequence: TGTGCCAGCAGCGCCAACAGGGGAGGGTACACCGGGGAGCTGTTTTTT. Amino acid sequence: CASSANRGGYTGELFF. Full variable domain (outside the CDR3, taken from reference TRBV5-6 and TRBJ2-2): DAGVTQSPTHLIKTRGQQVTLRCSPKSGHDTVSWYQQALGQGPQFIFQYYEEEERQRGNFPDRFSGHQFPNYSSELNVNALLLGDSALYLCASSANRGGYTGELFFGEGSRLTVL.